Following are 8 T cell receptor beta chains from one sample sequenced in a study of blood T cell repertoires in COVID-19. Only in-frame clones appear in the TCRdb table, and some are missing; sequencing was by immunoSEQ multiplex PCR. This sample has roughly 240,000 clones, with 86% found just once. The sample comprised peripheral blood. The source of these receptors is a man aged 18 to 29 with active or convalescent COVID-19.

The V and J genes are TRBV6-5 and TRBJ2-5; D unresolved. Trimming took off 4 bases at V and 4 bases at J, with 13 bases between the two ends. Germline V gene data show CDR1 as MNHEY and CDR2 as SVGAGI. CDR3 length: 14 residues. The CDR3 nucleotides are TGTGCCAGCAGTTCACAGACGACCGGAGAGACCCAGTACTTC. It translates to CASSSQTTGETQYF.

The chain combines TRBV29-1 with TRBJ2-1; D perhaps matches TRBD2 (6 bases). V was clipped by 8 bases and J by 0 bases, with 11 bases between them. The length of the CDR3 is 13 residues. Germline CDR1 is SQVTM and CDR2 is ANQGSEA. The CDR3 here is CSLASDSYNEQFF. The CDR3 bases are TGCAGCCTAGCGAGCGACTCCTACAATGAGCAGTTCTTC.

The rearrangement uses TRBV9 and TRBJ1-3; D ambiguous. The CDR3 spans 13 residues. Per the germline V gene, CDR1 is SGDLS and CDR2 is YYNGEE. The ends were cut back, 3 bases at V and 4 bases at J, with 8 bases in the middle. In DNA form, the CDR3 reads TGTGCCAGCAGCGGAACAAACGGAAACACCATATATTTT. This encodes CASSGTNGNTIYF.

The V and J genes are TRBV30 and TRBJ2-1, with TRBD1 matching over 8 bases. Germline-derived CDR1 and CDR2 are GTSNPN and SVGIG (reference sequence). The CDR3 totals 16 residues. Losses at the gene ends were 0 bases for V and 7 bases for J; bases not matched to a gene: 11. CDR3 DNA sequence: TGTGCCTGGAGTGTACCAGGGGGCTATGGTGCAAATGAGCAGTTCTTC. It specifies CAWSVPGGYGANEQFF.

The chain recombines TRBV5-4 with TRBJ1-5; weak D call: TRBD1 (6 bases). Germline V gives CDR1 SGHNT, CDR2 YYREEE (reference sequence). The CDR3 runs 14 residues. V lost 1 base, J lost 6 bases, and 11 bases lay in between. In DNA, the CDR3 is TGTGCCAGCAGCTTGTCAGGGGCGGGTCAGCCCCAGCATTTT. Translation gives CASSLSGAGQPQHF.

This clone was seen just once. The CDR3 DNA reads TGCGCCAGCAGCGTACCTGGCGGCGTACGGGATGAGCAGTTCTTC. Protein: CASSVPGGVRDEQFF. The V and J genes are TRBV5-1 and TRBJ2-1; no reliable D call. The germline V and J ends were trimmed by 4 bases and 8 bases, with 19 bases remaining between them. The CDR3 consists of 15 residues. Per germline, CDR1 SGHRS and CDR2 YFSETQ.

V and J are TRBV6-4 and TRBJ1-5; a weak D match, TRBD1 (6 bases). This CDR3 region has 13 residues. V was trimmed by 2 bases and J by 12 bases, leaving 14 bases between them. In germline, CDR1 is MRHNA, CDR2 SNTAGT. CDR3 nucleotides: TGTGCCAGCAGTGACCCGGACAGACTTTTCCAGCATTTT. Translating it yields CASSDPDRLFQHF.

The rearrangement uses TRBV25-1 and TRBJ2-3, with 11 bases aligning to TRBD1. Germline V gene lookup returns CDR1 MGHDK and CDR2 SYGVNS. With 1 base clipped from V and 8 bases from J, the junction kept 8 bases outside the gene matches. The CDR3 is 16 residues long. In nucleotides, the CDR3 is TGTGCCAGCAGTGAATGGGGACAGGGGGTGGCGGGTACGCAGTATTTT. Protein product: CASSEWGQGVAGTQYF. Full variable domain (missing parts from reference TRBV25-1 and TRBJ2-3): EADIYQTPRYLVIGTGKKITLECSQTMGHDKMYWYQQDPGMELHLIHYSYGVNSTEKGDLSSESTVSRIRTEHFPLTLESARPSHTSQYLCASSEWGQGVAGTQYFGPGTRLTVL.